This T cell receptor (beta chain) emerged from a study of T cell responses to AZD1222 COVID-19 vaccine. Study-wide findings and caveats: Possibly, clonal diversity was underestimated; donors were largely white British and included more females. The study found vaccine-associated CD4 TCRs spanning spike, dominant at 160-218 and 743-854. Repertoire sampling happened only post peak T cell response.

Details on this clone: Its cognate antigen is unknown.

Looked up from germline, CDR1 is MDHEN and CDR2 is SYDVKM. This CDR3 comprises 15 residues. V trimming: 2 bases; J trimming: 4 bases; junction bases outside the gene matches: 4. Sequencing was performed with immunoSEQ multiplex PCR; in TCRdb, only in-frame clones are kept and a portion is missing. The sample lists 150,000 to 200,000 clones, just under 95% occurring once. The receptor's source is an adult in good health. The input for sequencing was peripheral blood, taken on day 0 of AZD1222 vaccination. The chain has TRBV28 and TRBJ1-5; 8 bases match TRBD1. The CDR3 protein is CASSLGQGLNQPQHF. The CDR3 DNA reads TGTGCCAGCAGTTTAGGACAGGGCCTTAATCAGCCCCAGCATTTT.